The 2 T cell receptor beta chains listed next were all sequenced from one sample in a study of T cell responses to AZD1222 COVID-19 vaccine. Repertoires were generated with immunoSEQ multiplex PCR, while TCRdb's copy carries only in-frame clones and drops some. The sample includes approximately 100,000 clones, roughly nine tenths of them seen just once. This specimen consisted of peripheral blood, obtained on day 0 of MenACWY control vaccination. The receptors derive from an adult in good health.

The chain is built from TRBV11-2 and TRBJ1-1; a possible D gene is TRBD1 (6 bases). Per germline, CDR1 SGHAT and CDR2 FQNNGV. The CDR3 is 14 residues long. Between the trimmed V and J ends, which lost 8 bases and 6 bases, there was a span of 19 bases. CDR3: CASGTTGISPEAFF. The CDR3 nucleotides read TGTGCCAGCGGCACTACAGGGATTAGTCCTGAAGCTTTCTTT.

This chain joins TRBV19 and TRBJ1-1; a weak D match, TRBD1 (5 bases). The CDR3 is 14 residues long. The ends were cut back, 6 bases at V and 0 bases at J, with 11 bases in the middle. The germline CDR1 and CDR2 sequences are LNHDA and SQIVND (reference sequence). CDR3 bases: TGTGCCAGTAGCCCACGGGACCTGAACACTGAAGCTTTCTTT. It encodes CASSPRDLNTEAFF.